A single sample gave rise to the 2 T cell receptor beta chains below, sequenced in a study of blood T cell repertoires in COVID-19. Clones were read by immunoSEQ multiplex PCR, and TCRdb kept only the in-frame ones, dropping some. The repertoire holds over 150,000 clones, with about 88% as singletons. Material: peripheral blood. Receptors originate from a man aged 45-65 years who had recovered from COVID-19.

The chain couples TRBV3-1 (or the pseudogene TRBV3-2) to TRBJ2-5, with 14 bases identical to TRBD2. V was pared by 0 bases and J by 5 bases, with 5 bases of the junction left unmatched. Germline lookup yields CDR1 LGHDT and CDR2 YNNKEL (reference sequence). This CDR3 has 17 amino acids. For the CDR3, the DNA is TGTGCCAGCAGCCAAGAAGGGACTAGCGGGAGATTGGAGACCCAGTACTTC. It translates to CASSQEGTSGRLETQYF.

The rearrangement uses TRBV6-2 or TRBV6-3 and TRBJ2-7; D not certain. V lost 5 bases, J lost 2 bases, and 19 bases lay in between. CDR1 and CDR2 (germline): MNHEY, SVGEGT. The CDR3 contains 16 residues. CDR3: CASSPPGEPSPYEQYF. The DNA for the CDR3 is TGTGCCAGCAGTCCCCCCGGAGAACCTTCCCCCTACGAGCAGTACTTC.